The clone carrying this TCR beta chain appeared many times. Antigen unknown. CDR3 size: 18 residues. Per germline, CDR1 SGHTA and CDR2 FQGNSA. J gave up 4 bases and V 3 bases, and 10 bases lay outside the gene matches. This entry belongs to a study of T cell repertoires in cytomegalovirus infection. Study-level findings and limits: Dominant in the ex vivo response were TCR beta clonotypes restricted by HLA-C and specific for CMV.

TCRdb reprocessed the reads with MiXCR, giving one entry per CDR3 protein. This repertoire shows about 250,000 distinct CDR3 sequences, around 6.2% found once; its top ten account for about 6.3%. The sample taken for sequencing was PBMCs. The chain couples TRBV7-2 to TRBJ2-3, with 13 bases lining up with TRBD2. The receptor's source is a human donor in good health (CMV status not recorded). Some clones in this sample may be carry-over from other donors' samples. CDR3 region: CASSFWTSGGVWADTQYF. CDR3 DNA sequence: TGTGCCAGCAGCTTCTGGACTAGCGGGGGCGTTTGGGCAGATACGCAGTATTTT.